One sample yielded the 5 T cell receptor beta chains listed below, sequenced in a study of T-cell reconstitution after alpha-beta-depleted transplantation in children. TCRbeta library preparation incorporated unique molecular identifiers. TCRdb fed the PCR reads into MiXCR, producing one record per CDR3 protein. The profile shows around 600,000 distinct CDR3 sequences, roughly a tenth of them singletons. The sample in question was PBMCs from the stem cell graft donor, obtained from the stem cell graft. The receptors stem from a human donor who donated a stem cell graft to a child with acute myeloid leukemia.

This clonotype was counted a few times. The chain recombines TRBV27 with TRBJ2-3; D ambiguous. Germline V gene lookup returns CDR1 MNHEY and CDR2 SMNVEV (reference sequence). Trimming cost V 5 bases and J 8 bases, with 17 bases left between them. This CDR3 has 14 residues. The CDR3, as DNA: TGTGCCAGCAGTAAGCCGTTAGAAACGCGTACGCAGTATTTT. This codes for CASSKPLETRTQYF.

This clonotype showed up many times. The CDR3 region is CSVGGLAGGSDTQYF. The CDR3 bases are TGCAGCGTTGGGGGACTAGCGGGAGGGTCAGATACGCAGTATTTT. This chain links TRBV29-1 with TRBJ2-3; TRBD2 aligns across 16 bases. CDR1 is SQVTM, CDR2 ANQGSEA, per germline. The CDR3 length is 15 residues. V trimming: 4 bases; J trimming: 4 bases; junction bases outside the gene matches: 2.

The chain carries TRBV5-1 and TRBJ2-1; 12 nucleotides match TRBD2. CDR3 length: 17 residues. Germline CDR1 and CDR2: SGHRS and YFSETQ. With V trimmed by 2 bases and J by 5 bases, 8 bases remained unmatched. This CDR3 is CASSFFGTSGSDNEQFF. For the CDR3, the DNA is TGCGCCAGCAGCTTTTTTGGGACTAGCGGGTCGGACAATGAGCAGTTCTTC.

This clonotype has a count of ten or more. The chain recombines TRBV20-1 with TRBJ1-2, with unresolved D. V dropped 0 bases and J dropped 5 bases, with 13 bases sitting between them. CDR1 and CDR2 from the germline V gene are DFQATT and SNEGSKA (reference sequence). The CDR3 loop spans 14 amino acids. The CDR3 region is CSARDNTEGYGYTF. The CDR3 DNA is TGCAGTGCTAGAGATAATACGGAAGGGTATGGCTACACCTTC.

The V call is TRBV3-1, the J call TRBJ2-1, with D possibly being TRBD2 (6 bases). V was clipped by 7 bases and J by 0 bases, with 13 bases between them. The CDR3 has 15 amino acids. Germline V gene data show CDR1 as LGHDT and CDR2 as YNNKEL (reference sequence). The CDR3 DNA sequence: TGTGCCAGCACGCTAGCGCCCAGCTCCTACAATGAGCAGTTCTTC. Its protein is CASTLAPSSYNEQFF.